This T cell receptor (beta chain) was identified during a study of T cell responses to AZD1222 COVID-19 vaccine. V was pared by 0 bases and J by 0 bases, with 12 bases between. The CDR3 has 17 amino acids. CDR1 MGHRA and CDR2 YSYEKL come from the germline V gene. Using immunoSEQ multiplex PCR, the repertoire was profiled, and TCRdb retains in-frame clones only, with some absent. In the table there are around 120,000 clones, roughly 91% of which are singletons. This chain links TRBV4-1 with TRBJ1-5; tentatively, D is TRBD1 (5 bases). This sequence originates from an adult who received the AZD1222 COVID-19 vaccine. Specimen: peripheral blood, collected 28 days after the second AZD1222 dose. For the CDR3, the DNA is TGCGCCAGCAGCCAAGATAACGGGGCTTTTAGCAATCAGCCCCAGCATTTT. This encodes CASSQDNGAFSNQPQHF.